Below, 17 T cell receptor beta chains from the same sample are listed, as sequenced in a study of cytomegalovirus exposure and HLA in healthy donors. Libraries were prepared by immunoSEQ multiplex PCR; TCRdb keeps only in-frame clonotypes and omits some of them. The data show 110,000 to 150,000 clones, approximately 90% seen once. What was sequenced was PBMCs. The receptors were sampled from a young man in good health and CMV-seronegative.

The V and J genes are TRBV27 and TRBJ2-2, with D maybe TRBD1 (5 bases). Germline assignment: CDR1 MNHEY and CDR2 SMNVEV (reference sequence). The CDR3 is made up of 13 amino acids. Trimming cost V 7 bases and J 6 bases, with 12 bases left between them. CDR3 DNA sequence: TGTGCCAGCACCAACTGGGGCCCCGGGGAGCTGTTTTTT. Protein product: CASTNWGPGELFF.

CDR3 residues: CASSPQGSGNTIYF. CDR3 DNA: TGTGCCAGCAGCCCCCAGGGCTCTGGAAACACCATATATTTT. The chain uses TRBV5-5 and TRBJ1-3; tentative D call: TRBD1 (5 bases). Germline-derived CDR1 and CDR2 are SGHKS and YYEKEE (reference sequence). Deletions cut 4 bases from V and 0 bases from J, with 8 bases between. The CDR3 runs 14 residues.

The CDR3 DNA sequence: TGTGCCAGTACCCAACAGGTCTGGTGGGGCGAGCAGTACTTC. Its translation is CASTQQVWWGEQYF. The chain has TRBV19 and TRBJ2-7, with a tentative D call TRBD1 (5 bases). The germline gives CDR1 LNHDA, CDR2 SQIVND (reference sequence). Trimming removed 7 bases from V and 6 bases from J, with 19 bases in between. The CDR3 is 14 residues long.

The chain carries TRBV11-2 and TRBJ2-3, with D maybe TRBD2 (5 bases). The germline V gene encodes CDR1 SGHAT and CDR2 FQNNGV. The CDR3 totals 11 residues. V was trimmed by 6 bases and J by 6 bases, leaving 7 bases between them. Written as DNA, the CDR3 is TGTGCCAGCAGTCGCGGGGATACGCAGTATTTT. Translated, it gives CASSRGDTQYF.

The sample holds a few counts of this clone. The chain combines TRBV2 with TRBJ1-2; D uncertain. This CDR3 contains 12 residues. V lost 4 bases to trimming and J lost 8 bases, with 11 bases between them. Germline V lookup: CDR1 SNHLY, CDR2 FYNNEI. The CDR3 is CASSARAQGYTF. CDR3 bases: TGTGCCAGCAGTGCACGAGCGCAAGGCTACACCTTC.

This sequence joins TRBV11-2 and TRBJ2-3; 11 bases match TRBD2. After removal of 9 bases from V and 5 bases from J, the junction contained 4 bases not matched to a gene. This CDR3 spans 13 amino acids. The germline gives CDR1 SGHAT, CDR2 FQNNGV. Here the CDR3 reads CASLAGGGDTQYF. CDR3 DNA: TGTGCCAGTTTAGCGGGAGGGGGAGATACGCAGTATTTT.

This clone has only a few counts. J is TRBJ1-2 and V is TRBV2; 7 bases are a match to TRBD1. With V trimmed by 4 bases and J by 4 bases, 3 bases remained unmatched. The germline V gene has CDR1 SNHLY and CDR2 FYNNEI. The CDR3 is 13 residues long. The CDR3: CASSVDRSYGYTF. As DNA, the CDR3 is TGTGCCAGCAGTGTGGACAGGAGCTATGGCTACACCTTC.

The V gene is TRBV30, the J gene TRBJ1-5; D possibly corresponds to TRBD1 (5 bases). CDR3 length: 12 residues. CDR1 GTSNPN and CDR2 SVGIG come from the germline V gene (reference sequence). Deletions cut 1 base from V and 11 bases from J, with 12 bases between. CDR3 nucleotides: TGTGCCTGGAGTGCGGGTGGACATGCCCAGCATTTT. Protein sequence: CAWSAGGHAQHF.

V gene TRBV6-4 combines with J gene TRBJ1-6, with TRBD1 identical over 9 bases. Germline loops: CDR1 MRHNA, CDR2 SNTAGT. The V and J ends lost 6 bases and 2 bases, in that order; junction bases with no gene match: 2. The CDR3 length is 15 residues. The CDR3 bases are TGTGCCAGCAGCCGACAGGGGGCCTATAATTCACCCCTCCACTTT. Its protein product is CASSRQGAYNSPLHF.

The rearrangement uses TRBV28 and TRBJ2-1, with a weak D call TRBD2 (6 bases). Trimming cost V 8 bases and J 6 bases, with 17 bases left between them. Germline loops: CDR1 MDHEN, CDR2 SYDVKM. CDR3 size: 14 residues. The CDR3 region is CASHGGWGVNEQFF. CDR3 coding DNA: TGTGCCAGCCACGGCGGCTGGGGGGTCAATGAGCAGTTCTTC.

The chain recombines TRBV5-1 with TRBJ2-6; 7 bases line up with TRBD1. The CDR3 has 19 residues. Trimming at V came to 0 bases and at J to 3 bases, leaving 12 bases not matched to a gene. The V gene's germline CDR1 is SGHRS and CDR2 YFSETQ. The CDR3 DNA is TGCGCCAGCAGCTTGGCCGAAGGGGGCGAGATGTATGGGGCCAACGTCCTGACTTTC. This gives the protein CASSLAEGGEMYGANVLTF. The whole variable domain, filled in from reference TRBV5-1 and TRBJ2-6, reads KAGVTQTPRYLIKTRGQQVTLSCSPISGHRSVSWYQQTPGQGLQFLFEYFSETQRNKGNFPGRFSGRQFSNSRSEMNVSTLELGDSALYLCASSLAEGGEMYGANVLTFGAGSRLTVL.

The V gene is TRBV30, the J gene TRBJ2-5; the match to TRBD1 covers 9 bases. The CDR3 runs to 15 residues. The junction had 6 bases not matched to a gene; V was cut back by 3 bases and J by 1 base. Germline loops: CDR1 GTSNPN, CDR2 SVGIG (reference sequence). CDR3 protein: CAWSPRQGVQETQYF. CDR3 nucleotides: TGTGCCTGGAGCCCCCGACAGGGGGTCCAAGAGACCCAGTACTTC.

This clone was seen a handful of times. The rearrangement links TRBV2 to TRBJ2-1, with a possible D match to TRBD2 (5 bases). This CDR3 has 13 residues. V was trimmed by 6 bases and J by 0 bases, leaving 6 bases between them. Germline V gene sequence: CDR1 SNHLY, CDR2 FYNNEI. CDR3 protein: CASSGVSYNEQFF. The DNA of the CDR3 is TGTGCCAGCAGCGGGGTCTCCTACAATGAGCAGTTCTTC. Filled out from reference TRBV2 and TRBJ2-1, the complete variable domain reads EPEVTQTPSHQVTQMGQEVILRCVPISNHLYFYWYRQILGQKVEFLVSFYNNEISEKSEIFDDQFSVERPDGSNFTLKIRSTKLEDSAMYFCASSGVSYNEQFFGPGTRLTVL.

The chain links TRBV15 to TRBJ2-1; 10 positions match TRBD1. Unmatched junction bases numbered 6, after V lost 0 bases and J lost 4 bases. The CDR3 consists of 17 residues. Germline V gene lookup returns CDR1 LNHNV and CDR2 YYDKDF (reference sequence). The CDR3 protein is CATSRDLGTGAYNEQFF. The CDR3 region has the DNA TGTGCCACCAGCAGAGATCTTGGGACAGGGGCTTACAATGAGCAGTTCTTC.

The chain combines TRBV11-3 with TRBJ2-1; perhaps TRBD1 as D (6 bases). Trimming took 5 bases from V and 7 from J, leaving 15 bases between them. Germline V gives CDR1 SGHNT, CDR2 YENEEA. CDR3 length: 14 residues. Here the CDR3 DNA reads TGTGCCAGCAGCATAAGACAGGTTTGGAATGAGCAGTTCTTC. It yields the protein CASSIRQVWNEQFF.

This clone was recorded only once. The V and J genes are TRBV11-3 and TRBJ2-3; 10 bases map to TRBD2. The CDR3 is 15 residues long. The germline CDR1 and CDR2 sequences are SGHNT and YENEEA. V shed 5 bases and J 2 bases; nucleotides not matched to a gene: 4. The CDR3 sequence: CASSNSGRHTDTQYF. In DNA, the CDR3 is TGTGCCAGCAGCAATAGCGGGAGGCACACAGATACGCAGTATTTT.

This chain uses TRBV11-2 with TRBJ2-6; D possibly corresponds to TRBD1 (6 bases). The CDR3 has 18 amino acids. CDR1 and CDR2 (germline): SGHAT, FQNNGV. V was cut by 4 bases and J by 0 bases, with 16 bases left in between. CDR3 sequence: CASSSLNRVTSGANVLTF. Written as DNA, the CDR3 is TGTGCCAGCAGCTCCCTTAACAGGGTAACCTCTGGGGCCAACGTCCTGACTTTC.